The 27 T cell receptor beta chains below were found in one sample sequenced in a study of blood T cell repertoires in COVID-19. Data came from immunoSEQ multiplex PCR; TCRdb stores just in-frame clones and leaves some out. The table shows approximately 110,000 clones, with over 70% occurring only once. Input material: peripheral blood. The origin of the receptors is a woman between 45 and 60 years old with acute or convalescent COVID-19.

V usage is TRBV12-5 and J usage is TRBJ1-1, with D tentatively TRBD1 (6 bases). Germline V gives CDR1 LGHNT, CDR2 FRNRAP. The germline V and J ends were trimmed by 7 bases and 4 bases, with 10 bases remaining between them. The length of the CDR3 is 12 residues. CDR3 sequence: CASDTGFTEAFF. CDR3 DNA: TGTGCTAGTGACACAGGGTTCACTGAAGCTTTCTTT.

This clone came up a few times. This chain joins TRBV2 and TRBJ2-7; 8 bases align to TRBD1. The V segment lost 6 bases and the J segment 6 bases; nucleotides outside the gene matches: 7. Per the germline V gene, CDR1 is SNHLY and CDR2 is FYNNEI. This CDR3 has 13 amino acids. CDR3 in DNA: TGTGCCAGCAGCGACAGGGGTGCGAGCGAGCAGTACTTC. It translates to CASSDRGASEQYF. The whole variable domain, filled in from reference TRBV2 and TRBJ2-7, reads EPEVTQTPSHQVTQMGQEVILRCVPISNHLYFYWYRQILGQKVEFLVSFYNNEISEKSEIFDDQFSVERPDGSNFTLKIRSTKLEDSAMYFCASSDRGASEQYFGPGTRLTVT.

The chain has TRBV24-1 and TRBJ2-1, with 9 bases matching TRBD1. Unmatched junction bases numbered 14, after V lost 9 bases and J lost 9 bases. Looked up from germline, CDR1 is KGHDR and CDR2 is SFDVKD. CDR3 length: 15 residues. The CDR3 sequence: CATGTGTGTDGEQFF. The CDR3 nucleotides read TGTGCCACCGGCACCGGGACAGGGACTGATGGTGAGCAGTTCTTC.

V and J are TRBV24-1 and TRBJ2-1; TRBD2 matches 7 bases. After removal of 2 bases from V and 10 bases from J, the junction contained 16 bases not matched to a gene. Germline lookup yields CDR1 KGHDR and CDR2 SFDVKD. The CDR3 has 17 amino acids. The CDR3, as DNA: TGTGCCACCAGTGATTCCGGGGCTAGCGGACTGTGGGTCGAGCAGTTCTTC. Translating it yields CATSDSGASGLWVEQFF.

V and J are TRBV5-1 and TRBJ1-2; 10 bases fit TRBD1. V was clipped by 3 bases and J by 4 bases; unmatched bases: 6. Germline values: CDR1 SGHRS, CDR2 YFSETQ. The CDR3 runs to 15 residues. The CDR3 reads CASSSRTGGAYGYTF. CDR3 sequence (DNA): TGCGCCAGCAGCTCCCGGACAGGGGGAGCCTATGGCTACACCTTC.

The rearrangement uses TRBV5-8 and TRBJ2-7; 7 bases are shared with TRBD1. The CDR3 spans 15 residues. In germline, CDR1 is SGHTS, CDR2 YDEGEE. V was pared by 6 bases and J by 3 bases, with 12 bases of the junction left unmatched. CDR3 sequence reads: CASTPGQVGFYEQYF. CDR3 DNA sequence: TGTGCCAGCACCCCTGGACAGGTAGGCTTCTACGAGCAGTACTTC.

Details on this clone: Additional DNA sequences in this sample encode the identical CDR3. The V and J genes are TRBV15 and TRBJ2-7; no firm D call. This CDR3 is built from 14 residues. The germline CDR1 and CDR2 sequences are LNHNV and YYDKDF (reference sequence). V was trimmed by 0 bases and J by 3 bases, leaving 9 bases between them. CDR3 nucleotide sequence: TGTGCCACCAGCAGAGATCGCACCGGCTACGAGCAGTACTTC. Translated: CATSRDRTGYEQYF. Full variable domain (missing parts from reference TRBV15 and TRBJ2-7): DAMVIQNPRYQVTQFGKPVTLSCSQTLNHNVMYWYQQKSSQAPKLLFHYYDKDFNNEADTPDNFQSRRPNTSFCFLDIRSPGLGDTAMYLCATSRDRTGYEQYFGPGTRLTVT.

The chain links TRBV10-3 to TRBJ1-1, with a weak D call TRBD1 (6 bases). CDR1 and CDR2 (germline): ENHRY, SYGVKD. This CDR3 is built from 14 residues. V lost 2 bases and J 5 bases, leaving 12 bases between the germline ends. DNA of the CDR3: TGTGCCATCAGTGAGAGGGGGGGCAAAACTGAAGCTTTCTTT. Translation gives CAISERGGKTEAFF.

CDR3 nucleotides: TGTGCCTGGAGTGTACCAGGACAGGGCTCCTGGTCGGACATTCAGTACTTC. Translated, it gives CAWSVPGQGSWSDIQYF. This chain connects TRBV30 to TRBJ2-4; TRBD1 matches 8 bases. V was pared by 0 bases and J by 8 bases, with 15 bases of the junction left unmatched. CDR3 size: 17 residues. Germline V lookup: CDR1 GTSNPN, CDR2 SVGIG (reference sequence).

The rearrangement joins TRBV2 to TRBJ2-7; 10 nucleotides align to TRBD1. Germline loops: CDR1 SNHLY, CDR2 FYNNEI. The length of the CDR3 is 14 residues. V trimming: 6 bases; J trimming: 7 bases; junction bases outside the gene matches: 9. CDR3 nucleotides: TGTGCCAGCAGCGAGACAGGGGGCTTAGGGGAGCAGTACTTC. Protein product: CASSETGGLGEQYF.

As DNA, the CDR3 is TGTGCCAGCTCACAACTGAACAGGGGGTCCTACAATGAGCAGTTCTTC. Protein sequence: CASSQLNRGSYNEQFF. The J gene is TRBJ2-1, the V gene TRBV18, with 8 bases lining up with TRBD1. The CDR3 consists of 16 residues. The V gene's germline CDR1 is KGHSH and CDR2 LQKENI. Unmatched junction bases numbered 6, after V lost 4 bases and J lost 1 base.

The CDR3 nucleotides are TGTGCCAGCGGGCTCAGGGCCAACAATGAGCAGTTCTTC. Its translation: CASGLRANNEQFF. This chain links TRBV5-4 with TRBJ2-1; possible D gene TRBD1, 5 bases. Trimming removed 7 bases from V and 5 bases from J, with 13 bases in between. This CDR3 is built from 13 residues. Germline loops: CDR1 SGHNT, CDR2 YYREEE (reference sequence).

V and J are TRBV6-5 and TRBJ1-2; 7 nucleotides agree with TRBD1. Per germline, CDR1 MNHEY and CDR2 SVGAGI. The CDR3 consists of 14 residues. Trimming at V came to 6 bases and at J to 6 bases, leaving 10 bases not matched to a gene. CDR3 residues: CASRKEGAFNGYTF. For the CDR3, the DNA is TGTGCCAGCAGGAAGGAGGGGGCGTTTAATGGCTACACCTTC.

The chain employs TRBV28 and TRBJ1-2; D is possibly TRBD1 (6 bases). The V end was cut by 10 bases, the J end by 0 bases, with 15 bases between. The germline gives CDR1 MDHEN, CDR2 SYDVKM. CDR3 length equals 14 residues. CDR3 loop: CAIQRTDSNYGYTF. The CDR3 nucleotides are TGTGCCATCCAAAGGACAGACTCTAACTATGGCTACACCTTC.

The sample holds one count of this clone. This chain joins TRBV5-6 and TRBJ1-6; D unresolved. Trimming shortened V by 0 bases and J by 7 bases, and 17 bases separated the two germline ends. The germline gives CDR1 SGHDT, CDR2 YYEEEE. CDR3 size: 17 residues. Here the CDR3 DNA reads TGTGCCAGCAGCTTGGGGAGGACCCGGGCCCCCAATTCACCCCTCCACTTT. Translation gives CASSLGRTRAPNSPLHF.

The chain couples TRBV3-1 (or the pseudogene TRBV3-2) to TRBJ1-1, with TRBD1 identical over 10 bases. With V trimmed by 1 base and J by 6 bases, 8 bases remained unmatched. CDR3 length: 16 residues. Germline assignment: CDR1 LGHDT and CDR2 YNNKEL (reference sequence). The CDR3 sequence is CASSQVTGTGAAEAFF. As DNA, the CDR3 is TGTGCCAGCAGCCAAGTCACAGGGACAGGGGCGGCTGAAGCTTTCTTT.

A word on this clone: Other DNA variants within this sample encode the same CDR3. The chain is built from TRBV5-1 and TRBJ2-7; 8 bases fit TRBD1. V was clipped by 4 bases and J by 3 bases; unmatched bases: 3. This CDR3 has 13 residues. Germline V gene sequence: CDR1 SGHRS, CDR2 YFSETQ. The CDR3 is CASSRGQGYEQYF. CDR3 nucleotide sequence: TGCGCCAGCAGCAGAGGACAGGGCTACGAGCAGTACTTC.

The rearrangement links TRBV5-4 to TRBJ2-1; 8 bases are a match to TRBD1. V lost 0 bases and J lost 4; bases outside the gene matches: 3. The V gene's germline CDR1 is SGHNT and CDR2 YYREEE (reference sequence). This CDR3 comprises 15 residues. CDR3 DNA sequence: TGTGCCAGCAGCTTGGAGGGACAGGCTTACAATGAGCAGTTCTTC. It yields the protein CASSLEGQAYNEQFF. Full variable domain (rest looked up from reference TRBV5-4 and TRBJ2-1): ETGVTQSPTHLIKTRGQQVTLRCSSQSGHNTVSWYQQALGQGPQFIFQYYREEENGRGNFPPRFSGLQFPNYSSELNVNALELDDSALYLCASSLEGQAYNEQFFGPGTRLTVL.

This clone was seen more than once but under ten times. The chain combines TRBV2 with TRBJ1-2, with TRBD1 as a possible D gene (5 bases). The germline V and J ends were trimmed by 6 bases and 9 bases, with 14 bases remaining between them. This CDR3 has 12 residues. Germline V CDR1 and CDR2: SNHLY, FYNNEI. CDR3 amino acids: CASRLTEESYTF. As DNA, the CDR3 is TGTGCCAGCAGACTGACAGAAGAGAGCTACACCTTC.

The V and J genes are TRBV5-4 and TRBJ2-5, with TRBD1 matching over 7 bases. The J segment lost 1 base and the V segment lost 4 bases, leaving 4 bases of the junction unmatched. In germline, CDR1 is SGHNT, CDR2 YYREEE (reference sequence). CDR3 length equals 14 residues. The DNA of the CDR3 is TGTGCCAGCAGCATTAGACAGGGCCAAGAGACCCAGTACTTC. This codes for CASSIRQGQETQYF.

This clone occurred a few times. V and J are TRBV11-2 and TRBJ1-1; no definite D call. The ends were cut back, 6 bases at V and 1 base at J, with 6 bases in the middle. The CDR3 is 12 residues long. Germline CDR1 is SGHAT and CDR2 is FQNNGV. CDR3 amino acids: CASRISNTEAFF. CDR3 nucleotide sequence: TGTGCCAGCAGAATCTCGAACACTGAAGCTTTCTTT.

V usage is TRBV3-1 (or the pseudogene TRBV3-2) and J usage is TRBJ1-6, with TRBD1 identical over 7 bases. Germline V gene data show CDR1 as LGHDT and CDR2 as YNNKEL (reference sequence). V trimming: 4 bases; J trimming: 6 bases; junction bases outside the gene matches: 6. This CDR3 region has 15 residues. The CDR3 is CASSRTGQRNSPLHF. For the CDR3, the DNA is TGTGCCAGCAGCCGAACGGGACAGCGTAATTCACCCCTCCACTTT.

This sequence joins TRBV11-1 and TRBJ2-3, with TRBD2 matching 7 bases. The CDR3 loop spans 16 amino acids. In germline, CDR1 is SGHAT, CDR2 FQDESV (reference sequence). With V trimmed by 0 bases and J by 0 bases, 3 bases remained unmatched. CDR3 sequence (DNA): TGTGCCAGCAGCTTAGCTGGGGGGGGTAGCACAGATACGCAGTATTTT. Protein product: CASSLAGGGSTDTQYF.

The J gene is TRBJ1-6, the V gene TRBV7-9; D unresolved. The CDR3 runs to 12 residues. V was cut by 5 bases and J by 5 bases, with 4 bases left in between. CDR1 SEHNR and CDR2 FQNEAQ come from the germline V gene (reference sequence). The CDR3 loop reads CASSHNNSPLHF. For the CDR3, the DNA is TGTGCCAGCAGCCACAATAATTCACCCCTCCACTTT.

The CDR3 here is CASSLLLQETQYF. The DNA for the CDR3 is TGCGCCAGCAGCTTGTTATTGCAAGAGACCCAGTACTTC. The J gene is TRBJ2-5, the V gene TRBV5-1; D remains ambiguous. This CDR3 has 13 residues. V lost 1 base, J lost 2 bases, and 6 bases lay in between. Per germline, CDR1 SGHRS and CDR2 YFSETQ.

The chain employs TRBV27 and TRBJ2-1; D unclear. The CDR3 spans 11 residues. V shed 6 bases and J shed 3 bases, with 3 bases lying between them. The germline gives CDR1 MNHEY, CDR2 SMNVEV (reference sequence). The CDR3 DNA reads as TGTGCCAGCAGCTACTACAATGAGCAGTTCTTC. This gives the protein CASSYYNEQFF.

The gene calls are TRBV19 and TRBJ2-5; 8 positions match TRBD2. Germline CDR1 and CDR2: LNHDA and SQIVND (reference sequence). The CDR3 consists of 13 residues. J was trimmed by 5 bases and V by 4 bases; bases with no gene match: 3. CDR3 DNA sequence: TGTGCCAGTAGTAGCGGGGGGACTGAGACCCAGTACTTC. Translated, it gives CASSSGGTETQYF.